This T cell receptor (beta chain) originates from a study of Ad26.COV2.S vaccination and SARS-CoV-2 variants. Findings of the study overall: Considerable breadth of spike-specific CD8+ and CD4+ T cell responses has reportedly been documented following vaccination. Estimates derived from TCR breadth and depth analyses may have underestimated total T cell responses.

Treatment specified: roughly 20 received Ad26.COV2.S at low or high dose, single or two shots; 5 received placebo; per-sample allocation not given. Sampling was done on day 63 after the first vaccine or placebo injection. This vaccine is an Ad26 vector that expresses the Wuhan-strain SARS-CoV-2 spike. The germline CDR1 and CDR2 sequences are MDHEN and SYDVKM. Unmatched junction bases numbered 4, after V lost 3 bases and J lost 5 bases. This CDR3 region has 16 residues. The assay was immunoSEQ multiplex PCR, and TCRdb's table has in-frame clones only and misses some. The sample records approximately 480,000 clones, around 85% being singletons. As for this clone: Its antigen is currently unknown.

This rearrangement joins TRBV28 to TRBJ2-1, with 13 bases fitting TRBD2. The sample in question was peripheral blood, obtained in a trial of Ad26.COV2.S vaccine versus placebo. The origin of this receptor is a person between 18 and 65 years old who received the Ad26.COV2.S COVID-19 vaccine or a placebo. The CDR3 here is CASSFLGLAGNNEQFF. CDR3 DNA: TGTGCCAGCAGTTTTCTGGGACTAGCGGGGAACAATGAGCAGTTCTTC.